Listed below are T cell receptor beta chains from one sample, sequenced in a study of human T cells and chemical hapten exposure. TCRdb independently ran MiXCR on the RACE reads; one entry per CDR3 protein. This sample has roughly 200,000 distinct CDR3 sequences, with 24% found just once. The source material was whole blood, sampled in connection with sensitization to the hapten diphenylcyclopropenone (DPC). The source of these receptors is a woman between 35 and 50 years old with alopecia areata. Some clones in this sample may be carry-over from other donors' samples. Both conserved end residues are part of each CDR3. D genes are given only for firm matches. Not every row has a clone size; where given, it reads once, few, many or a size class.

d_call,v_call,j_call,clone_size,cdr3_aa,cdr3_nt
-,TRBV6-6,TRBJ2-1,-,CASSYRGMGDEQFF,TGTGCCAGCAGTTACCGCGGGATGGGAGATGAGCAGTTCTTC
-,TRBV7-2,TRBJ1-1,-,CASSKGIHTEAFF,TGTGCCAGCAGCAAGGGTATCCACACTGAAGCTTTCTTT
TRBD2,TRBV9,TRBJ2-1,-,CASSVEGPSGSPGEQFF,TGTGCCAGCAGCGTAGAAGGTCCTAGCGGGAGTCCAGGTGAGCAGTTCTTC
-,TRBV4-1,TRBJ1-6,few,CASSQGRDRDSPLHF,TGCGCCAGCAGCCAAGGCCGTGATAGGGATTCACCCCTCCACTTT
-,TRBV6-1,TRBJ1-5,few,CASSPPGGYSNQPQHF,TGTGCCAGCAGTCCCCCCGGGGGATATAGCAATCAGCCCCAGCATTTT
-,TRBV27,TRBJ2-3,-,CASSSDRPGTPDTQYF,TGTGCCAGCAGTTCCGACAGGCCAGGCACGCCAGATACGCAGTATTTT
TRBD1,TRBV28,TRBJ2-4,-,CASGDRSKNIQYF,TGTGCCAGTGGGGACAGGTCCAAAAACATTCAGTACTTC
-,TRBV24-1,TRBJ2-1,-,CATSDSPSFKQFF,TGTGCCACCAGTGATTCCCCTAGCTTTAAGCAGTTCTTC
-,TRBV7-6,TRBJ1-4,few,CASSLRASTNEKLFF,TGTGCCAGCAGCTTAAGGGCCAGTACTAATGAAAAACTGTTTTTT
TRBD2,TRBV7-9,TRBJ2-1,few,CASSRLAGVRNEQFF,TGTGCCAGCAGCCGACTAGCGGGAGTTCGTAATGAGCAGTTCTTC
-,TRBV5-1,TRBJ2-7,few,CASSLTGEAYEQYF,TGCGCCAGCAGCTTGACAGGTGAAGCCTACGAGCAGTACTTC
-,TRBV28,TRBJ2-1,-,CASSLGALGYNEQFF,TGTGCCAGCAGTTTAGGAGCTCTAGGATACAATGAGCAGTTCTTC
TRBD1,TRBV20-1,TRBJ2-5,-,CSARATGARETQYF,TGCAGTGCTAGAGCTACAGGGGCTCGTGAGACCCAGTACTTC
-,TRBV9,TRBJ2-2,-,CASSEMNGELFF,TGTGCCAGCAGCGAGATGAACGGGGAGCTGTTTTTT
-,TRBV7-3,TRBJ2-5,-,CASSLIPTGRGETQYF,TGTGCCAGCAGCTTAATTCCGACAGGGAGGGGAGAGACCCAGTACTTC
-,TRBV7-8,TRBJ1-5,few,CASSARVGGGQPQHF,TGTGCCAGCAGCGCAAGGGTCGGGGGAGGGCAGCCCCAGCATTTT
-,TRBV20-1,TRBJ2-3,few,CSARDFDFTDTQYF,TGCAGTGCTAGAGATTTTGATTTCACAGATACGCAGTATTTT
TRBD1,TRBV6-5,TRBJ2-1,-,CASSYGPGQGYNEQFF,TGTGCCAGCAGTTACGGGCCGGGACAGGGTTACAATGAGCAGTTCTTC
TRBD1,TRBV7-2,TRBJ2-7,few,CASSLVRGRPKYF,TGTGCCAGCAGCTTAGTCAGGGGGCGGCCGAAGTACTTC
-,TRBV7-2,TRBJ2-3,many,CASSLRHTTDTQYF,TGTGCCAGCAGCTTAAGACACACGACAGATACGCAGTATTTT
TRBD1,TRBV24-1,TRBJ2-7,-,CATSDPRQGAGEQYF,TGTGCCACCAGTGATCCCAGACAGGGGGCGGGCGAGCAGTACTTC
TRBD1,TRBV20-1,TRBJ2-1,many,CSARSDRVYNEQFF,TGCAGTGCTAGATCCGACAGGGTCTACAATGAGCAGTTCTTC
-,TRBV27,TRBJ2-1,-,CASSQSGSSYNEQFF,TGTGCCAGCAGTCAGTCCGGGAGCTCCTACAATGAGCAGTTCTTC
TRBD1,TRBV5-1,TRBJ2-1,few,CASSLSPGQGNNEQFF,TGCGCCAGCAGCTTGTCTCCGGGACAGGGGAACAATGAGCAGTTCTTC
-,TRBV27,TRBJ2-2,few,CASNSLPPGPTGELFF,TGTGCCAGCAACTCCCTCCCCCCGGGCCCCACCGGGGAGCTGTTTTTT
TRBD2,TRBV6-6,TRBJ2-3,few,CASKTGTNTDTQYF,TGTGCCAGCAAAACCGGGACTAACACAGATACGCAGTATTTT
-,TRBV9,TRBJ2-2,-,CASSVGGTANTGELFF,TGTGCCAGCAGCGTAGGCGGGACGGCGAACACCGGGGAGCTGTTTTTT
-,TRBV11-2,TRBJ2-1,many,CASSLSRKRPTRRNEQFF,TGTGCCAGCAGCCTCTCGAGGAAGAGACCCACCAGACGGAATGAGCAGTTCTTC
-,TRBV28,TRBJ2-7,few,CASTSGSVSYEQYF,TGTGCCAGCACCTCTGGGAGCGTCTCCTACGAGCAGTACTTC
-,TRBV5-1,TRBJ1-3,-,CASSQQVSSSGNTIYF,TGCGCCAGCAGCCAACAGGTATCGAGCTCTGGAAACACCATATATTTT
TRBD1,TRBV25-1,TRBJ2-7,many,CASSAPPGTGGYEQYF,TGTGCCAGCAGTGCCCCCCCCGGGACAGGGGGCTACGAGCAGTACTTC
-,TRBV28,TRBJ1-2,few,CASGGQGGLGGYGYTF,TGTGCCAGCGGGGGCCAGGGTGGTTTAGGTGGCTATGGCTACACCTTC
TRBD1,TRBV18,TRBJ1-3,-,CASSPQGNNGNTIYF,TGTGCCAGCTCGCCACAGGGGAATAATGGAAACACCATATATTTT
TRBD1,TRBV20-1,TRBJ2-7,few,CSASTGGYYEQYF,TGCAGTGCTTCCACAGGGGGCTACTACGAGCAGTACTTC
-,TRBV30,TRBJ1-1,many,CAWSVGGEAFF,TGTGCCTGGAGTGTTGGTGGTGAAGCTTTCTTT
-,TRBV28,TRBJ1-2,-,CASSNGYGYTF,TGTGCCAGCAGTAACGGGTATGGCTACACCTTC
-,TRBV6-5,TRBJ2-5,-,CASIEQGARKETQYF,TGTGCCAGCATCGAACAGGGTGCAAGGAAAGAGACCCAGTACTTC
TRBD2,TRBV4-3,TRBJ2-1,few,CASSQDTLAVYNEQFF,TGCGCCAGCAGCCAAGATACGCTAGCGGTTTACAATGAGCAGTTCTTC
-,TRBV9,TRBJ2-7,few,CASSPGPEYEQYF,TGTGCCAGCAGCCCCGGACCCGAATACGAGCAGTACTTC
-,TRBV7-2,TRBJ2-6,few,CASSYRASGANVLTF,TGTGCCAGCAGCTACAGGGCGTCAGGGGCCAACGTCCTGACTTTC